A single sample is the source of the 17 T cell receptor beta chains below, sequenced in a study of cytomegalovirus exposure and HLA in healthy donors. The PCR contained 60 Vbeta and 13 Jbeta primers. Sequencing was performed with immunoSEQ multiplex PCR; in TCRdb, only in-frame clones are kept and a portion is missing. The repertoire holds 180,000 or so clones, with approximately 86% as singletons. Sequencing was performed on PBMCs. Receptors were obtained from a woman aged 25 to 39 in good health and CMV-seronegative.

This chain uses TRBV27 with TRBJ2-2, with D perhaps TRBD1 (5 bases). V was shortened by 3 bases and J by 5 bases, with 16 bases between the two germline ends. Looked up from germline, CDR1 is MNHEY and CDR2 is SMNVEV (reference sequence). There are 16 residues in the CDR3. Written as DNA, the CDR3 is TGTGCCAGCAGTTTTGGGGCTGGTGTAGGGACCGGGGAGCTGTTTTTT. Translation gives CASSFGAGVGTGELFF.

This clone appeared a few times. The sample holds other DNA sequences that translate to the same CDR3. V usage is TRBV5-1 and J usage is TRBJ1-1; possibly TRBD1 for D (5 bases). The CDR3 has 15 residues. Deletions cut 0 bases from V and 0 bases from J, with 9 bases between. Germline V lookup: CDR1 SGHRS, CDR2 YFSETQ. CDR3 loop: CASSLAGGLNTEAFF. The CDR3 DNA follows: TGCGCCAGCAGCTTGGCGGGGGGATTGAACACTGAAGCTTTCTTT.

CDR3 sequence (DNA): TGTGCCAGCAGCCGACTACCGACCTACGAGCAGTACTTC. As protein: CASSRLPTYEQYF. This chain links TRBV5-6 with TRBJ2-5; tentative D call: TRBD2 (5 bases). The J call could be wrong; TRBJ2-7 is a better fit for the DNA end. The CDR3 runs to 13 residues. Germline V gene sequence: CDR1 SGHDT, CDR2 YYEEEE.

The chain combines TRBV2 with TRBJ2-3; 7 nucleotides agree with TRBD1. V shed 6 bases and J 2 bases; nucleotides not matched to a gene: 11. The CDR3 is made up of 16 amino acids. Per germline, CDR1 SNHLY and CDR2 FYNNEI. DNA of the CDR3: TGTGCCAGCAGCCGGACAGGTCGACTCCACACAGATACGCAGTATTTT. The encoded protein is CASSRTGRLHTDTQYF.

This clone was observed a single time. The chain has TRBV19 and TRBJ2-3; D unclear. Trimming shortened V by 4 bases and J by 2 bases, and 10 bases separated the two germline ends. The CDR3 is 14 amino acids. Germline V lookup: CDR1 LNHDA, CDR2 SQIVND (reference sequence). CDR3 in DNA: TGTGCCAGTAGTAGGGCCAGATACACAGATACGCAGTATTTT. Its protein is CASSRARYTDTQYF.

This clone came up a few times. The chain recombines TRBV28 with TRBJ1-5, with D possibly TRBD1 on 5 matching bases. Germline assignment: CDR1 MDHEN and CDR2 SYDVKM. Trimming cost V 5 bases and J 0 bases, with 14 bases left between them. The CDR3 contains 16 residues. CDR3 amino acids: CASSPGGRDSNQPQHF. In DNA, the CDR3 is TGTGCCAGCAGTCCCGGGGGAAGGGATAGCAATCAGCCCCAGCATTTT.

This clone is a singleton in its sample. The rearrangement links TRBV5-6 to TRBJ2-5; 13 bases fit TRBD2. The CDR3 runs to 15 residues. The V and J ends lost 2 bases and 3 bases, in that order; junction bases with no gene match: 1. Germline CDR1 is SGHDT and CDR2 is YYEEEE. The CDR3 DNA sequence: TGTGCCAGCAGCTTCGGGACTAGCGGGAAAGAGACCCAGTACTTC. Protein: CASSFGTSGKETQYF. The full variable domain, rest sourced from reference TRBV5-6 and TRBJ2-5, is DAGVTQSPTHLIKTRGQQVTLRCSPKSGHDTVSWYQQALGQGPQFIFQYYEEEERQRGNFPDRFSGHQFPNYSSELNVNALLLGDSALYLCASSFGTSGKETQYFGPGTRLLVL.

This chain joins TRBV14 and TRBJ2-3; tentative D call: TRBD2 (5 bases). The CDR3 is 15 residues long. V gave up 0 bases and J gave up 1 base, with 8 bases separating them. The germline V gene encodes CDR1 SGHDN and CDR2 FVKESK. The CDR3 here is CASSQERRGTDTQYF. DNA for the CDR3: TGTGCCAGCAGCCAAGAACGGCGGGGCACAGATACGCAGTATTTT. The variable domain in full, completed from reference TRBV14 and TRBJ2-3, reads EAGVTQFPSHSVIEKGQTVTLRCDPISGHDNLYWYRRVMGKEIKFLLHFVKESKQDESGMPNNRFLAERTGGTYSTLKVQPAELEDSGVYFCASSQERRGTDTQYFGPGTRLTVL.

A single count supports this clone. V and J are TRBV21-1 and TRBJ1-5. TRBV21-1 is given as a pseudogene. CDR3 length equals 15 residues. The CDR3 region has the DNA TGTGCCAGCACTCCTGGAGGGAGTAGCAATCAGCCCCAGCATTTT. It codes for CASTPGGSSNQPQHF.

CDR3 nucleotides: TGCGCCAGCAGCTTGGTTGCAGGGGGTTCCTACGAGCAGTACTTC. It yields the protein CASSLVAGGSYEQYF. The chain joins TRBV5-1 to TRBJ2-7; 7 positions match TRBD1. Trimming at V came to 0 bases and at J to 1 base, leaving 4 bases not matched to a gene. CDR3 size: 15 residues. Germline CDR1 reads SGHRS; CDR2 reads YFSETQ.

The chain employs TRBV7-9 and TRBJ2-7, with D possibly TRBD1 on 5 matching bases. This CDR3 region has 15 residues. V gave up 5 bases and J gave up 0 bases, with 14 bases separating them. From germline, CDR1 is SEHNR and CDR2 FQNEAQ (reference sequence). The CDR3: CASSIVGLRSYEQYF. Written as DNA, the CDR3 is TGTGCCAGCAGCATCGTGGGGCTCCGCTCCTACGAGCAGTACTTC.

CDR3 amino acids: CASSLARANEQYF. The DNA of the CDR3 is TGTGCCAGCAGCTTAGCCAGGGCCAACGAGCAGTACTTC. The chain uses TRBV7-9 and TRBJ2-7; perhaps TRBD1 as D (5 bases). Trimming cost V 0 bases and J 5 bases, with 8 bases left between them. The CDR3 loop spans 13 amino acids. From germline, CDR1 is SEHNR and CDR2 FQNEAQ (reference sequence). Full variable domain (missing parts from reference TRBV7-9 and TRBJ2-7): DTGVSQNPRHKITKRGQNVTFRCDPISEHNRLYWYRQTLGQGPEFLTYFQNEAQLEKSRLLSDRFSAERPKGSFSTLEIQRTEQGDSAMYLCASSLARANEQYFGPGTRLTVT.

This sequence joins TRBV5-4 and TRBJ1-4; weak D call: TRBD1 (5 bases). V was shortened by 0 bases and J by 8 bases, with 11 bases between the two germline ends. There are 14 residues in the CDR3. Germline CDR1 SGHNT, CDR2 YYREEE (reference sequence). The CDR3, as DNA: TGTGCCAGCAGCTTGGGCAGGGATGGGGAAAAACTGTTTTTT. Its protein is CASSLGRDGEKLFF.

V and J are TRBV9 and TRBJ2-2; D might be TRBD2 (5 bases). Germline V CDR1 and CDR2: SGDLS, YYNGEE. The CDR3 is 14 residues long. Trimming pared 6 bases from V and 6 bases from J, leaving 15 bases between. In DNA form, the CDR3 reads TGTGCCAGCACTCACCCGAGGGCGCCCGGGGAGCTGTTTTTT. Its protein is CASTHPRAPGELFF.

The J gene is TRBJ2-7, the V gene TRBV28; no firm D call. This CDR3 is built from 16 residues. Germline V CDR1 and CDR2: MDHEN, SYDVKM. V was cut by 1 base and J by 0 bases, with 13 bases left in between. In DNA form, the CDR3 reads TGTGCCAGCAGTTTATTTACAGCTACCTCCTCCTACGAGCAGTACTTC. Translating gives CASSLFTATSSYEQYF.

This chain uses TRBV27 with TRBJ2-7; 7 positions agree with TRBD1. The germline V gene encodes CDR1 MNHEY and CDR2 SMNVEV (reference sequence). V lost 0 bases, J lost 0 bases, and 5 bases stayed unmatched. The CDR3 extends over 16 amino acids. The CDR3 protein is CASSLSPGTDSYEQYF. Written as DNA, the CDR3 is TGTGCCAGCAGTTTATCCCCCGGGACAGACTCCTACGAGCAGTACTTC.

The V gene is TRBV7-9, the J gene TRBJ2-7; 7 nucleotides align to TRBD1. Trimming took 5 bases from V and 6 from J; bases not matched to a gene: 4. The CDR3 runs 12 residues. CDR1 is SEHNR and CDR2 is FQNEAQ in the germline V gene (reference sequence). CDR3 coding DNA: TGTGCCAGCAGCCCAGACAGGGTCGAGCAGTACTTC. Translation: CASSPDRVEQYF. The complete variable domain, with remaining parts taken from reference TRBV7-9 and TRBJ2-7, reads DTGVSQNPRHKITKRGQNVTFRCDPISEHNRLYWYRQTLGQGPEFLTYFQNEAQLEKSRLLSDRFSAERPKGSFSTLEIQRTEQGDSAMYLCASSPDRVEQYFGPGTRLTVT.